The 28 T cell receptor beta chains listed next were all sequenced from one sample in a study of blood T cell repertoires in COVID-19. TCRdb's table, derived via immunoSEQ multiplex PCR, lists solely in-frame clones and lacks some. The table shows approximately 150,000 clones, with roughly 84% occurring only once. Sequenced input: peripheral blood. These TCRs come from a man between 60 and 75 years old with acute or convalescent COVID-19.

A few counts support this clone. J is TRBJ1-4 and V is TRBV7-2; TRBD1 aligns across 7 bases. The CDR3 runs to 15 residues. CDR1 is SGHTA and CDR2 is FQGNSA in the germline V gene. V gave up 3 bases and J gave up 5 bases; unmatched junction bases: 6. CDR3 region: CASSFTTGLNEKLFF. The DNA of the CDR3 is TGTGCCAGCAGCTTCACGACAGGGTTAAATGAAAAACTGTTTTTT. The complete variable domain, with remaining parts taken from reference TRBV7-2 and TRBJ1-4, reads GAGVSQSPSNKVTEKGKDVELRCDPISGHTALYWYRQSLGQGLEFLIYFQGNSAPDKSGLPSDRFSAERTGGSVSTLTIQRTQQEDSAVYLCASSFTTGLNEKLFFGSGTQLSVL.

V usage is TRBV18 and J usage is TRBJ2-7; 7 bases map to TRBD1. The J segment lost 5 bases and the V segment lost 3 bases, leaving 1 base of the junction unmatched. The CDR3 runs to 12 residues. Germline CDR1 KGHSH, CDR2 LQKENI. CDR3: CASSPTGNEQYF. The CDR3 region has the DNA TGTGCCAGCTCACCGACAGGGAACGAGCAGTACTTC.

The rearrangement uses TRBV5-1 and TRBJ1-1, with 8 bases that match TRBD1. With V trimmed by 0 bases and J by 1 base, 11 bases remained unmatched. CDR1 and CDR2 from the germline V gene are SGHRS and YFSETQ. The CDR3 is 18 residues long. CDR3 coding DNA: TGCGCCAGCAGCTTGGATCGGGCCACGGGGACAGGGAACACTGAAGCTTTCTTT. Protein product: CASSLDRATGTGNTEAFF.

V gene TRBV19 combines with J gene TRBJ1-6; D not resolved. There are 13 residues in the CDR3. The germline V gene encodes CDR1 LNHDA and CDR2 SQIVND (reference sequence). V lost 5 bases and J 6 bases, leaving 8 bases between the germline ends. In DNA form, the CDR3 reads TGTGCCAGTAGTGGCGGATCTAATTCACCCCTCCACTTT. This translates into CASSGGSNSPLHF.

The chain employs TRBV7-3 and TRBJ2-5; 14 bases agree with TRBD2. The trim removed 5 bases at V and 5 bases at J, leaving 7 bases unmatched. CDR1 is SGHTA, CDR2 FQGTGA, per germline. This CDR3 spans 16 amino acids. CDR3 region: CASSQGLAGVGETQYF. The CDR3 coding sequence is TGTGCCAGCAGCCAGGGACTAGCGGGAGTTGGTGAGACCCAGTACTTC.

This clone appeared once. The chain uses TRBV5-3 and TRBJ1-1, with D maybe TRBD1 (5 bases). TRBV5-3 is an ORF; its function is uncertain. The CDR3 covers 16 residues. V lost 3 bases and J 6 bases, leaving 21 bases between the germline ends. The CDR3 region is CARSYPPRAHRPEAFF. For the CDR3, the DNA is TGTGCCAGAAGCTATCCCCCCCGGGCCCACAGGCCTGAAGCTTTCTTT.

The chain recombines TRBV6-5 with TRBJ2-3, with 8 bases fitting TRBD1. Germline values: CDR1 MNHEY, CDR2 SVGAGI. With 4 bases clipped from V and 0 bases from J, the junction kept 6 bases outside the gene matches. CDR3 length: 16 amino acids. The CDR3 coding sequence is TGTGCCAGCAGTTCCGGGACAGGAACTAGCACAGATACGCAGTATTTT. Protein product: CASSSGTGTSTDTQYF.

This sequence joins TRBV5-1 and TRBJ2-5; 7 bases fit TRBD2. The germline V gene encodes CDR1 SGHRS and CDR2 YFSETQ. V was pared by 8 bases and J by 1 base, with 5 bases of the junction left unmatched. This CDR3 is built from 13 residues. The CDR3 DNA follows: TGCGCCAGTAGACTAGCCCCCCAAGAGACCCAGTACTTC. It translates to CASRLAPQETQYF. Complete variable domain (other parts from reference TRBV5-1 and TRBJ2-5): KAGVTQTPRYLIKTRGQQVTLSCSPISGHRSVSWYQQTPGQGLQFLFEYFSETQRNKGNFPGRFSGRQFSNSRSEMNVSTLELGDSALYLCASRLAPQETQYFGPGTRLLVL.

The CDR3 here is CASSLWDSGPGNTIYF. CDR3 sequence (DNA): TGCGCCAGCAGCTTGTGGGACAGCGGACCTGGAAACACCATATATTTT. The rearrangement uses TRBV5-1 and TRBJ1-3; 7 nucleotides agree with TRBD1. The CDR3 has 16 amino acids. Germline loops: CDR1 SGHRS, CDR2 YFSETQ. The J segment lost 2 bases and the V segment lost 1 base, leaving 6 bases of the junction unmatched.

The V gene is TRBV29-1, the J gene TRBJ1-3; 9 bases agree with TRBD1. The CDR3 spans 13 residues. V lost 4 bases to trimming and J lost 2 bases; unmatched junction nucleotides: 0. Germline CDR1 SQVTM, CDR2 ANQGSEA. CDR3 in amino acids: CSVGDRAGNTIYF. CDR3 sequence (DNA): TGCAGCGTTGGGGACAGGGCTGGAAACACCATATATTTT.

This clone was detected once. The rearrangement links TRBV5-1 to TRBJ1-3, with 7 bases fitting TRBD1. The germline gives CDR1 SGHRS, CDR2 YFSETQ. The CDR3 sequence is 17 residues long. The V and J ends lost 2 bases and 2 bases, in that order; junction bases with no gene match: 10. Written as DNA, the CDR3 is TGCGCCAGCAGCTTCGTATCGACAGGGCAAACTGGAAACACCATATATTTT. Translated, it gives CASSFVSTGQTGNTIYF.

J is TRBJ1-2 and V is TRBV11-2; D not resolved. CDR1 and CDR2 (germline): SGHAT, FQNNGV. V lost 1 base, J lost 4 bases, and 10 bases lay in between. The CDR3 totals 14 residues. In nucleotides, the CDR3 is TGTGCCAGCAGCTTAGTAGGAGGACTCTATGGCTACACCTTC. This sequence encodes CASSLVGGLYGYTF.

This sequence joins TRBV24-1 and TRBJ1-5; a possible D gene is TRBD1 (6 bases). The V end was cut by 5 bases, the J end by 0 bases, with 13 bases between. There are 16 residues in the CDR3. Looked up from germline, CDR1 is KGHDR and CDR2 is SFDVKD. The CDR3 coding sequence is TGTGCCACCAGTGGGACAGCTGGGGGTAGCAATCAGCCCCAGCATTTT. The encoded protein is CATSGTAGGSNQPQHF.

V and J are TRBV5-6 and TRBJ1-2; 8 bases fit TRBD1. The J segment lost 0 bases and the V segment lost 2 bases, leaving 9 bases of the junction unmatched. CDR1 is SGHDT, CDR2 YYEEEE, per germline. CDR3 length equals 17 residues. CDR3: CASSFDRGTGANYGYTF. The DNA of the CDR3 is TGTGCCAGCAGCTTCGACAGGGGAACGGGTGCTAACTATGGCTACACCTTC.

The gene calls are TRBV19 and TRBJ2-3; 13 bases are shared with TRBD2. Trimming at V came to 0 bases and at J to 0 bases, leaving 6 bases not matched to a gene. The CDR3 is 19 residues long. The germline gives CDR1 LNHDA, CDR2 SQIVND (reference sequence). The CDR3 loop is CASSIEGGGLAGSTDTQYF. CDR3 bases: TGTGCCAGTAGTATAGAAGGCGGGGGACTAGCGGGGAGCACAGATACGCAGTATTTT. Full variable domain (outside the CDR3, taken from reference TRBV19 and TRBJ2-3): DGGITQSPKYLFRKEGQNVTLSCEQNLNHDAMYWYRQDPGQGLRLIYYSQIVNDFQKGDIAEGYSVSREKKESFPLTVTSAQKNPTAFYLCASSIEGGGLAGSTDTQYFGPGTRLTVL.

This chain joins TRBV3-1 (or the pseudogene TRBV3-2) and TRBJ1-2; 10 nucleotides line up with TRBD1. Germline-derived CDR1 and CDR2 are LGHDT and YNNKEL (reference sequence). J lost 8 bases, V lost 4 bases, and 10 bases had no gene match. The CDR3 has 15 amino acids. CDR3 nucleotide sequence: TGTGCCAGCAGCCTTCAATCTGGGACAGGGGTCGGCTACACCTTC. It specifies CASSLQSGTGVGYTF.

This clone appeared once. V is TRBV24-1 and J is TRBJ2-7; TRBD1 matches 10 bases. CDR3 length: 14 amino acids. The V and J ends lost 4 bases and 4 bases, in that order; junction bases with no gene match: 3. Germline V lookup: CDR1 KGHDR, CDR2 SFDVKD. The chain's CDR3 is CATSDQGQGYEQYF. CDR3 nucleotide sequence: TGTGCCACCAGTGACCAGGGACAGGGGTACGAGCAGTACTTC.

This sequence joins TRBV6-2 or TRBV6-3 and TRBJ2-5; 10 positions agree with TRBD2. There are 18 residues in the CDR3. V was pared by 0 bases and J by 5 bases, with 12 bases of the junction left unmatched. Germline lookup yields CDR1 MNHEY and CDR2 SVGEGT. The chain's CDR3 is CASSYSQREGTPRETQYF. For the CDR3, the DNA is TGTGCCAGCAGTTACTCTCAGCGGGAGGGTACGCCTCGGGAGACCCAGTACTTC.

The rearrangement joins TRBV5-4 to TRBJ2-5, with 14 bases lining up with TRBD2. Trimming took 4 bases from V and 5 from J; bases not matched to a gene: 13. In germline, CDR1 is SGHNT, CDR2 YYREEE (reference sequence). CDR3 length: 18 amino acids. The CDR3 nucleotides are TGTGCCAGCAGCGCGCCGGGACTAGCGGGGGCCGGGGGGGAGACCCAGTACTTC. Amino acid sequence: CASSAPGLAGAGGETQYF.

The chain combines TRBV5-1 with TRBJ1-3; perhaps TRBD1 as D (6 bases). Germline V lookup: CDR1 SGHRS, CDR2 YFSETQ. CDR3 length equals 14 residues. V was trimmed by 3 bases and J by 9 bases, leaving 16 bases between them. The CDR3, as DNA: TGCGCCAGCAGCTGGACACAGGGAGAGAGCACCATATATTTT. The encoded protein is CASSWTQGESTIYF.

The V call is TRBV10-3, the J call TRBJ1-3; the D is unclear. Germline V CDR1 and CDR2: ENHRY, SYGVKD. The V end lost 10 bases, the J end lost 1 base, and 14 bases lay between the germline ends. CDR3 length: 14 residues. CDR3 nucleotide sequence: TGTGCCAGCAAAGGACGGGAATCTGGAAACACCATATATTTT. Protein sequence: CASKGRESGNTIYF.

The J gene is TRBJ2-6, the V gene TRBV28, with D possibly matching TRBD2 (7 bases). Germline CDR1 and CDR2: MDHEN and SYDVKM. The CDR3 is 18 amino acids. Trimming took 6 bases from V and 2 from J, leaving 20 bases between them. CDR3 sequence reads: CASRGGPDVAPGANVLTF. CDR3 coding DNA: TGTGCCAGCAGGGGGGGGCCGGACGTTGCTCCTGGGGCCAACGTCCTGACTTTC. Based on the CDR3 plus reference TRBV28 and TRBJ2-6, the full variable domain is DVKVTQSSRYLVKRTGEKVFLECVQDMDHENMFWYRQDPGLGLRLIYFSYDVKMKEKGDIPEGYSVSREKKERFSLILESASTNQTSMYLCASRGGPDVAPGANVLTFGAGSRLTVL.

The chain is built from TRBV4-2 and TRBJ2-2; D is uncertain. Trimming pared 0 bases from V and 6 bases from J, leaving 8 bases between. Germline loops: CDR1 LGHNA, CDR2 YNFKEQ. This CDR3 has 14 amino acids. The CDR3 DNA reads TGTGCCAGCAGCCAAGATCTAGTAGCCGGGGAGCTGTTTTTT. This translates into CASSQDLVAGELFF.

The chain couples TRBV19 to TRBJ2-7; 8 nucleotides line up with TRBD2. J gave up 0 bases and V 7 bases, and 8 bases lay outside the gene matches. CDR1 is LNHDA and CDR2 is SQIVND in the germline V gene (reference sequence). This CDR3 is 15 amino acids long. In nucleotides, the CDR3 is TGTGCCAGTACCCCGGGGGGGTCTAGCTCCTACGAGCAGTACTTC. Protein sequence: CASTPGGSSSYEQYF.

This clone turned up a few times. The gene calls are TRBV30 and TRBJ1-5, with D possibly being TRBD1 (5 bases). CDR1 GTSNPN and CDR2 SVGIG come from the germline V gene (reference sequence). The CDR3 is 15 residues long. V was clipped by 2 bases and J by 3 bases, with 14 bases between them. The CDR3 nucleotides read TGTGCCTGGAGTCGGGACTTCAACGCCAATCAGCCCCAGCATTTT. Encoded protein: CAWSRDFNANQPQHF.

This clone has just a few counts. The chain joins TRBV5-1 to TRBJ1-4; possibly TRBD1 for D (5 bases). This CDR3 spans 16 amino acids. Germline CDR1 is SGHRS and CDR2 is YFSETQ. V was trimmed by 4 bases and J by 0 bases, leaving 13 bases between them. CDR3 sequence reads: CASSITGTATNEKLFF. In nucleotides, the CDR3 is TGCGCCAGCAGCATTACAGGAACAGCAACTAATGAAAAACTGTTTTTT.

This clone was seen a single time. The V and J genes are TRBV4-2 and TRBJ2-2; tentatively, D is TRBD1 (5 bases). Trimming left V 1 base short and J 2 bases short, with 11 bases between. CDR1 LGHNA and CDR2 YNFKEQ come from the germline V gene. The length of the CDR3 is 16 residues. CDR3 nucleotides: TGTGCCAGCAGCCAAGCTCCAGGGCACAACACCGGGGAGCTGTTTTTT. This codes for CASSQAPGHNTGELFF.

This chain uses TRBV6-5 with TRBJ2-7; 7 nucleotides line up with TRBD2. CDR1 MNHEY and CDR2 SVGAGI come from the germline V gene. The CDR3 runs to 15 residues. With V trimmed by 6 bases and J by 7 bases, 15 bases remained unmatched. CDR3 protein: CASSSPWGGRGEQYF. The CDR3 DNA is TGTGCCAGCAGCTCCCCGTGGGGCGGGAGAGGGGAGCAGTACTTC.